The clone carrying this T cell receptor beta chain showed up just a few times. Repertoires were generated with immunoSEQ multiplex PCR, while TCRdb's copy carries only in-frame clones and drops some. The table shows about 68,000 clones, with around 93% occurring only once. V shed 4 bases and J shed 1 base, with 8 bases lying between them. This CDR3 has 14 residues. The germline gives CDR1 MNHEY, CDR2 SVGAGI. This sequence joins TRBV6-5 and TRBJ1-5; D remains ambiguous. Sequenced material: PBMCs. The sequence came from a man aged 35-49 years with rheumatoid arthritis. The CDR3 DNA follows: TGTGCCAGCAGTTTAGGTCAGAGCAATCAGCCCCAGCATTTT. Amino acids: CASSLGQSNQPQHF.